The 2 T cell receptor beta chains listed next were all sequenced from one sample in a study of blood T cell repertoires in COVID-19. Only in-frame clones appear in the TCRdb table, and some are missing; sequencing was by immunoSEQ multiplex PCR. The repertoire includes fewer than 300,000 clones, around 87% of them detected once, and approximately 2.3% sits in the top ten. Sequences were obtained from peripheral blood. Receptor source: a woman in her forties or fifties with acute or convalescent COVID-19.

This chain joins TRBV2 and TRBJ2-1, with TRBD1 matching over 8 bases. This CDR3 is 18 amino acids long. Looked up from germline, CDR1 is SNHLY and CDR2 is FYNNEI. Trimming removed 3 bases from V and 9 bases from J; junction bases left unmatched: 19. The CDR3: CASSERMVRDRRPGEQFF. CDR3 nucleotide sequence: TGTGCCAGCAGTGAGAGGATGGTTCGGGACAGGCGGCCAGGTGAGCAGTTCTTC.

The chain combines TRBV19 with TRBJ2-5, with TRBD2 identical over 10 bases. Looked up from germline, CDR1 is LNHDA and CDR2 is SQIVND (reference sequence). J was trimmed by 6 bases and V by 7 bases; bases with no gene match: 8. The CDR3 has 14 residues. The CDR3 sequence: CASTPSGSRKTQYF. CDR3 sequence (DNA): TGTGCCAGTACCCCTAGCGGGAGTAGAAAGACCCAGTACTTC.